This T cell receptor beta chain was identified in a study of T-cell memory formation after mild COVID-19. TCRdb passed the 5' RACE reads through MiXCR, listing each CDR3 protein once. This table has about 150,000 distinct CDR3 sequences, 15% to 20% appearing once. Trimming removed 3 bases at V and 2 bases at J, with 9 bases between. Looked up from germline, CDR1 is KGHSH and CDR2 is LQKENI. The CDR3 is 14 residues long. The sequence was collected from an adult woman who had mild COVID-19 (a few samples of this study predate the infection). Cell type and time point are not known. V usage is TRBV18 and J usage is TRBJ2-3, with no clear D. Specimen: PBMCs or a T cell subset sorted from them (not recorded which). As DNA, the CDR3 is TGTGCCAGCTCACCTAAGGTTTCCACAGATACGCAGTATTTT. It yields the protein CASSPKVSTDTQYF.